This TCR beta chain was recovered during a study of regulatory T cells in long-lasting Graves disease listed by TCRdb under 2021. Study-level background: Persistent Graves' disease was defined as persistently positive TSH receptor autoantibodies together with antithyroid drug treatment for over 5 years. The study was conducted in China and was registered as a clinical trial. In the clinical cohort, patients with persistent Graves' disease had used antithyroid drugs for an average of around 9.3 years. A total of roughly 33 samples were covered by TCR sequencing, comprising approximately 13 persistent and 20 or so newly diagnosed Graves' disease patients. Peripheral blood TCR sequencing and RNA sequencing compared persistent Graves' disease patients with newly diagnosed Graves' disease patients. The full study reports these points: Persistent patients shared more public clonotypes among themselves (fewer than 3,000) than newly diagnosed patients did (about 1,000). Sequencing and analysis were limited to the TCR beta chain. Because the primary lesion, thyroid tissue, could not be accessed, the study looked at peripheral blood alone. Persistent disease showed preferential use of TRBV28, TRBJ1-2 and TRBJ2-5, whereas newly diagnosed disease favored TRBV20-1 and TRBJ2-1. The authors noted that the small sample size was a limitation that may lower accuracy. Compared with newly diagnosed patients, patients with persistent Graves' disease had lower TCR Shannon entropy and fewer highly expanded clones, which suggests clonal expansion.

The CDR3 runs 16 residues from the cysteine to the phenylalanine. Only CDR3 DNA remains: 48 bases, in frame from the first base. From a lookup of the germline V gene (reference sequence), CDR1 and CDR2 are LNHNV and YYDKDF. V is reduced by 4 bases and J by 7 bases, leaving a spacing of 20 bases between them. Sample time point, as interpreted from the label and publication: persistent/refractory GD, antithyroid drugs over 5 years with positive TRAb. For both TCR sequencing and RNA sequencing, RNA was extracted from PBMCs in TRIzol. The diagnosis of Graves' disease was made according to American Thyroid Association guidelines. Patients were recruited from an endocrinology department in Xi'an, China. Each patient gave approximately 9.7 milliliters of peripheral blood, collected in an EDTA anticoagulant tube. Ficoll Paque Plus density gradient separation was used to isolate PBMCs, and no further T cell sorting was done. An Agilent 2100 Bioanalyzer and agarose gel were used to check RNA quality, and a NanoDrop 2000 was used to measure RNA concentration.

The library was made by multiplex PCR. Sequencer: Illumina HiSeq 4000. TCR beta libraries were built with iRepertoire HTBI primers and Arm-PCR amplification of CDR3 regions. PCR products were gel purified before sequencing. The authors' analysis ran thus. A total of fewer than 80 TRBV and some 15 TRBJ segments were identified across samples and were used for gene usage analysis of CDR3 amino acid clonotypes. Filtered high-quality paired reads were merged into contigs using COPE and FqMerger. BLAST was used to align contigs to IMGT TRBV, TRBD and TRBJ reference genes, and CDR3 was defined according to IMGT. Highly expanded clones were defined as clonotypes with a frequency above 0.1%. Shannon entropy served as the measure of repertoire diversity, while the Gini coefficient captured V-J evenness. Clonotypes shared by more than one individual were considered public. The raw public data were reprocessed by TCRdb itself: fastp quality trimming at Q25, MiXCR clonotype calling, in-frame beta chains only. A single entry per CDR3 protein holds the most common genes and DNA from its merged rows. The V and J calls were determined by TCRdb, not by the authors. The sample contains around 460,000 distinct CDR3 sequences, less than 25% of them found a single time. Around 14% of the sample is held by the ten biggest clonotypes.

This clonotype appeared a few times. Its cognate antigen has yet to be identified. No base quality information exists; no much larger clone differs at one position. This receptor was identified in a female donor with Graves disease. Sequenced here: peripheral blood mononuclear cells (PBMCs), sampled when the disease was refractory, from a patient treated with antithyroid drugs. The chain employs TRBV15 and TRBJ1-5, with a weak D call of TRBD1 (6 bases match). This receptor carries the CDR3 CATSKGQKTGRQPQHF. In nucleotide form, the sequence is TGTGCCACCAGCAAAGGCCAAAAAACAGGGAGACAGCCCCAGCATTTT.